This T cell receptor (beta chain) is from a study of shared clonotypes between healthy human individuals (dated by TCRdb to 2019 to 2021). With regard to the full study: The cohort included a few men and two women between 18 and 49 years of age. Blood TCR repertoires of roughly 5 healthy adults were deeply sequenced to estimate repertoire size and the extent of clonotype sharing between individuals. Libraries were prepared and TCR repertoires were sequenced by different laboratories using diverse techniques, in order to increase sequencing depth and limit assay-specific biases. Between about 0.94 and 8.9 billion PBMCs per donor were obtained by leukapheresis. For each donor, CD4 naive and CD4 memory were each run on three plates, CD8 naive on two plates, and CD8 memory on one plate. Findings and caveats that apply to the study as a whole: Larger estimated clonotype richness was generally found for naive subsets than for memory subsets. About 5% of naive CD4, 3.5% of naive CD8, 2% to 2.5% of memory CD4, and roughly 0.4% of memory CD8 clonotypes were shared across several donors. Even with the large sequencing depth, rarefaction of the sorted-subset datasets indicated that sequencing was incomplete. Pairwise subsampling indicated that sequencing depth was expected to affect the degree of clonotype sharing among donors. The small number of donors limited the genetic and exposure-history diversity represented. Higher generation probabilities were observed for clonotypes shared by all four sorted-subset donors than for non-shared clonotypes. Sampling was restricted to blood, and TCR repertoires in tissues likely differ from the TCR repertoires found in blood.

The donors were healthy, HIV-negative adults who had no recently reported acute infections or vaccinations. Every donor was a Caucasian adult living in Nashville, Tennessee, USA. Magnetic negative selection was used to enrich CD4+ T cells, after which naive cells were positively selected on CD45RA and the negative fraction became the memory subset. Blood was obtained by leukapheresis, after which PBMCs were separated by Ficoll-Histopaque density gradient centrifugation and cryopreserved in liquid nitrogen vapor phase. Analytical flow cytometry was used to check the purity and quantity of each magnetically sorted T cell population. Each sorted fraction had its genomic DNA isolated and then quantified by UV absorbance on a Nanodrop 2000c. Germline trimming: 0 bases from V, 1 base from J; junction bases outside gene matches: 0. The CDR3 runs 15 amino acids, cysteine and phenylalanine included. Just the 45-base CDR3 DNA is kept, in frame starting at base 1. For CDR1 and CDR2, the germline V gene lists LGHNA and YNFKEQ.

Using the deep immunoSEQ assay, multiplex PCR amplified TCR CDR3 regions from genomic DNA. Extracted genomic DNA from each cell subset was spread evenly across all wells of several immunoSEQ 96-well plates, with each plate serving as a replicate. Each replicate PCR for sorted subsets received about 220 ng genomic DNA, equal to roughly 29,000 T cell genomes. Purified libraries were quantified with a Qubit 3.0 fluorometer, sized on a Bioanalyzer 2100, and re-quantified with the KAPA Library Quantification kit. Every immunoSEQ 96-well plate was sequenced on a separate single-read 150-cycle Illumina NextSeq 550 flow cell. The authors' pipeline ran thus. The immunoSEQ output contained only junctional sequences without quality scores, so filtering could not match that applied to full-length reads. To assign V/J genes and CDR3, sequences were annotated against IMGT germline references using PyIR, a Python wrapper for IgBLAST v1.9. Reads were removed for weak V/J assignments (E-value above 1e-6), missing CDR3, stop codons, out-of-frame junctions, or ambiguous translated residues. A V3J clonotype was defined by an identical inferred V gene, J gene, and CDR3 amino acid sequence. The percentage overlap between two repertoires was calculated by dividing the number of shared unique clonotypes by the size of the smaller repertoire. Three approaches were used to assess repertoire richness: RTK rarefaction, the Chao1 estimator, and Recon v2.1 estimates of unobserved clonotypes. Generation probabilities were computed with OLGA for all TCRbeta clonotypes obtained by the gDNA method from a few donors. TCRdb obtained this table from immuneACCESS and retained in-frame rearrangements with V and J assigned. These tables miss some clones; where compared with another copy, unresolved V genes account for less than half of the shortfall, and the remainder is unexplained. V, J and clone size reflect that table, while D and trimming were determined from the DNA. Within this sample are a few hundred thousand clones, with 65% of them counted one time only. Around 10% of the sample is held by the ten biggest clonotypes.

In the case of this clone: What antigen it recognizes has not been identified. No much larger clone exists at a distance of one base, and base qualities are not known.

Recombination connected TRBV4-2 to TRBJ2-4, with 7 bases aligning to TRBD2. The TCR sequence derives from a young man in good health. The material sequenced was memory CD4+ T cells sorted from blood. The cell subset or site label on this specimen signifies: CD45RA-negative fraction. The sequenced DNA is TGTGCCAGCAGCCAAGAGGGAGGGGCCAAAAACATTCAGTACTTC. Translated, it reads CASSQEGGAKNIQYF.